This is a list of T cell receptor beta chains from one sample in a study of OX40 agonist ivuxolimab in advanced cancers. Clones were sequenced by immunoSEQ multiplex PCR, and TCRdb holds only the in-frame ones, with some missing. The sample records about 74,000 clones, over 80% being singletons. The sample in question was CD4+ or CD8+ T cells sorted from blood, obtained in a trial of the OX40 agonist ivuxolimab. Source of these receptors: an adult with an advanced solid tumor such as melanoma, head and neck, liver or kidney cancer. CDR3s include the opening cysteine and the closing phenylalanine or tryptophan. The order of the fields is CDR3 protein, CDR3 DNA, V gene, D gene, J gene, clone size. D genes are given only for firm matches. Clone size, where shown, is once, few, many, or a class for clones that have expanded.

CDR3aa: CASSLGTGTYEQYF; CDR3nt: TGCGCCAGCAGCCTAGGGACAGGGACCTACGAGCAGTACTTC; v_gene: TRBV5-1; d_gene: TRBD1; j_gene: TRBJ2-7; abundance: NA
CDR3aa: CASSPPGQGAGYTF; CDR3nt: TGTGCCAGCAGCCCCCCGGGACAGGGGGCTGGCTACACCTTC; v_gene: TRBV5-4; d_gene: TRBD1; j_gene: TRBJ1-2; abundance: once
CDR3aa: CSVTGLAADTQYF; CDR3nt: TGCAGCGTCACCGGACTAGCGGCAGATACGCAGTATTTT; v_gene: TRBV29-1; d_gene: TRBD2; j_gene: TRBJ2-3; abundance: NA
CDR3aa: CASSQLAGGDEQFF; CDR3nt: TGTGCCAGCAGCCAACTAGCGGGAGGCGATGAGCAGTTCTTC; v_gene: TRBV7-9; d_gene: TRBD2; j_gene: TRBJ2-1; abundance: NA
CDR3aa: CASSFIMTNEKLFF; CDR3nt: TGTGCCAGCAGCTTCATCATGACTAATGAAAAACTGTTTTTT; v_gene: TRBV11-2; d_gene: NA; j_gene: TRBJ1-4; abundance: NA
CDR3aa: CAREDSRSGNTIYF; CDR3nt: TGTGCCAGAGAAGACAGCCGCTCTGGAAACACCATATATTTT; v_gene: TRBV2; d_gene: NA; j_gene: TRBJ1-3; abundance: NA
CDR3aa: CASSLGLAGEWSYEQYF; CDR3nt: TGTGCCAGCAGTTTGGGACTAGCGGGAGAATGGTCCTACGAGCAGTACTTC; v_gene: TRBV7-9; d_gene: TRBD2; j_gene: TRBJ2-7; abundance: NA
CDR3aa: CASSYESASYNEQFF; CDR3nt: TGTGCCAGCAGTTATGAAAGCGCGTCCTACAATGAGCAGTTCTTC; v_gene: TRBV6-6; d_gene: NA; j_gene: TRBJ2-1; abundance: NA
CDR3aa: CASTGQGNNEQFF; CDR3nt: TGTGCCAGTACGGGACAGGGAAACAATGAGCAGTTCTTC; v_gene: TRBV19; d_gene: TRBD1; j_gene: TRBJ2-1; abundance: NA
CDR3aa: CASSLIGGVNTEAFF; CDR3nt: TGTGCCAGCAGTTTAATCGGGGGAGTTAACACTGAAGCTTTCTTT; v_gene: TRBV27; d_gene: NA; j_gene: TRBJ1-1; abundance: NA
CDR3aa: CASSDGQGGGYTF; CDR3nt: TGTGCCAGCAGCGATGGACAGGGCGGTGGCTACACCTTC; v_gene: TRBV9; d_gene: TRBD1; j_gene: TRBJ1-2; abundance: NA
CDR3aa: CASSLMDEQYF; CDR3nt: TGTGCCAGCTCCCTCATGGACGAGCAGTACTTC; v_gene: TRBV7-9; d_gene: NA; j_gene: TRBJ2-7; abundance: NA
CDR3aa: CASSLGNEQFF; CDR3nt: TGTGCCAGCAGTTTAGGGAATGAGCAGTTCTTC; v_gene: TRBV27; d_gene: NA; j_gene: TRBJ2-1; abundance: NA
CDR3aa: CASSLGIRGNTIYF; CDR3nt: TGTGCCAGCAGCCTCGGGATTAGGGGAAACACCATATATTTT; v_gene: TRBV28; d_gene: NA; j_gene: TRBJ1-3; abundance: NA
CDR3aa: CASSVGDLGQSYNSPLHF; CDR3nt: TGTGCCAGCAGTGTAGGAGACCTGGGACAGTCCTATAATTCACCCCTCCACTTT; v_gene: TRBV2; d_gene: TRBD1; j_gene: TRBJ1-6; abundance: NA
CDR3aa: CASSYSPERSYEQYF; CDR3nt: TGTGCCAGCAGTTACTCCCCGGAGCGATCATACGAGCAGTACTTC; v_gene: TRBV6-5; d_gene: NA; j_gene: TRBJ2-7; abundance: NA
CDR3aa: CASSPRTSGLTDTQYF; CDR3nt: TGCGCCAGCAGCCCGCGGACTAGCGGTTTGACAGATACGCAGTATTTT; v_gene: TRBV4-3; d_gene: TRBD2; j_gene: TRBJ2-3; abundance: NA
CDR3aa: CASSHPGTSYEQYF; CDR3nt: TGTGCCAGCAGCCATCCAGGGACCTCCTACGAGCAGTACTTC; v_gene: TRBV16; d_gene: NA; j_gene: TRBJ2-7; abundance: NA
CDR3aa: CASSQSDRLNQPQHF; CDR3nt: TGTGCCAGCAGCCAGTCGGACAGACTCAATCAGCCCCAGCATTTT; v_gene: TRBV16; d_gene: NA; j_gene: TRBJ1-5; abundance: NA
CDR3aa: CASSVDVQETQYF; CDR3nt: TGTGCCAGCAGCGTGGATGTCCAAGAGACCCAGTACTTC; v_gene: TRBV9; d_gene: NA; j_gene: TRBJ2-5; abundance: NA
CDR3aa: CASTPPFGGYRDTQYF; CDR3nt: TGTGCCAGTACGCCTCCCTTCGGGGGGTATAGGGATACGCAGTATTTT; v_gene: TRBV19; d_gene: TRBD2; j_gene: TRBJ2-3; abundance: once
CDR3aa: CASSLEDGGTGNSYNEQFF; CDR3nt: TGCGCCAGCAGCTTGGAAGATGGGGGGACAGGTAATTCCTACAATGAGCAGTTCTTC; v_gene: TRBV5-1; d_gene: TRBD1; j_gene: TRBJ2-1; abundance: NA